This T cell receptor (beta chain) was identified in a study of blood T cell repertoires in COVID-19. On the study more broadly: The samples span acute and convalescent COVID-19 from the United States, Italy and Spain. Sources were T cells, B-cell-depleted T cells, or PBMCs; the material itself was cDNA or gDNA.

This clone has just one count. In the authors' workflow: Scientists estimated how many nucleated cells there were by amplifying reference gene primers. Only in-frame clones appear in the TCRdb table, and some are missing; sequencing was by immunoSEQ multiplex PCR. V, J and clone size are those of that table, while D and trimming were read from the DNA. The data hold 180,000 or so clones, with 89% observed a single time. The cohort comprised adults aged roughly 18 to 95 years residing in 24 US areas. The V end lost 2 bases, the J end lost 4 bases, and 14 bases lay between the germline ends. Looked up from germline, CDR1 is LGHDT and CDR2 is YNNKEL (reference sequence). The CDR3 is 15 residues long.

The sequencing sample was made of PBMCs or T cells enriched from blood (not recorded which). The V gene is TRBV3-1 (or the pseudogene TRBV3-2), the J gene TRBJ1-2; TRBD1 might be the D (5 bases). This clonotype was sampled from a woman aged 40 to 50 with acute COVID-19. The CDR3: CASSQHQGVGYGYTF. As DNA, the CDR3 is TGTGCCAGCAGCCAACACCAAGGGGTTGGCTATGGCTACACCTTC.